These 3 T cell receptor beta chains came from one sample sequenced in a study of blood T cells in healthy people across ages (dated by TCRdb to the mid-2010s). Library creation used 5' RACE. Sequenced using an Illumina HiSeq 2500. A second PCR of 7 to 11 cycles was run with a J-beta primer mix and a sample-barcoded 5' primer. The public reads were reanalyzed by TCRdb: fastp trimming at Q25, MiXCR alignment, in-frame beta chains only. One record per CDR3 amino acid sequence lists the most common genes and DNA. Here the sample has 980,000 or so distinct CDR3 sequences; 45% to 50% occur a single time. The top ten clones comprise around 15% of the sample. The sample consisted of blood. These receptors came from a young man in good health.

This clonotype was found a few times. The rearrangement links TRBV10-3 to TRBJ2-6; D is uncertain. The V end was cut by 2 bases, the J end by 2 bases, with 13 bases between. Germline V gives CDR1 ENHRY, CDR2 SYGVKD. The length of the CDR3 is 17 residues. As DNA, the CDR3 is TGTGCCATCAGTGAGAACCCTTCTAACACTGGGGCCAACGTCCTGACTTTC. Its translation is CAISENPSNTGANVLTF.

This chain uses TRBV24-1 with TRBJ2-7, with a tentative D call TRBD1 (5 bases). The V and J ends lost 6 bases and 5 bases respectively, with 13 bases between them. Germline V CDR1 and CDR2: KGHDR, SFDVKD. The CDR3 consists of 13 residues. The CDR3 DNA sequence: TGTGCCACCAGTTCGGCAGGGCTAAACGAGCAGTACTTC. This translates into CATSSAGLNEQYF.

The chain carries TRBV29-1 and TRBJ2-4, with D tentatively TRBD2 (5 bases). Germline V gene lookup returns CDR1 SQVTM and CDR2 ANQGSEA. The V end lost 1 base, the J end lost 6 bases, and 13 bases lay between the germline ends. There are 14 residues in the CDR3. In DNA, the CDR3 is TGCAGCGTTGAAGCGGGAAGGTCTAGAAACATTCAGTACTTC. As protein: CSVEAGRSRNIQYF.